The clone carrying this T cell receptor beta chain was picked up a small number of times. Its antigen is unknown. Amplified TCR beta CDR3 regions came from RNA transcripts. Primed by the HTBI set, a first-round RT-PCR was run on the TCR CDR3. TCRdb re-derived calls from the multiplex PCR reads in MiXCR, one entry per CDR3 protein. The repertoire holds about 400,000 distinct CDR3 sequences, 11% to 15% seen once, with 25% to 30% in the top ten. The data originate from a study of T cells in Graves' hyperthyroidism and ophthalmopathy. Study-level information: Peripheral blood was acquired at first diagnosis, ahead of any therapy whatsoever. Findings and limits, study-wide: The model forecast ophthalmopathy, anticipating it by a median around 6.5 months before onset.

Ophthalmopathy in the patients scored at least 3 on Clinical Activity Score and at least 4 on NOSPECS grade, lasting under 3 months. Orbital computed tomography, thyroid ultrasound, serum thyroxine and TRAb, and clinical symptoms together informed the diagnoses. The V and J ends lost 1 base and 3 bases respectively, with 12 bases between them. Per germline, CDR1 SEHNR and CDR2 FQNEAQ (reference sequence). This CDR3 region has 16 residues. The receptor comes from a man in his fifties or sixties with Graves' ophthalmopathy. The sequenced sample consisted of blood. The chain is built from TRBV7-9 and TRBJ1-4; D is ambiguous. The CDR3 is CASSLDVAAANEKLFF. CDR3 coding DNA: TGTGCCAGCAGCTTAGACGTCGCTGCGGCTAATGAAAAACTGTTTTTT. The full variable domain, its missing parts supplied by reference TRBV7-9 and TRBJ1-4, is DTGVSQNPRHKITKRGQNVTFRCDPISEHNRLYWYRQTLGQGPEFLTYFQNEAQLEKSRLLSDRFSAERPKGSFSTLEIQRTEQGDSAMYLCASSLDVAAANEKLFFGSGTQLSVL.